This is a list of T cell receptor beta chains from one sample in a study of blood T cell repertoires in COVID-19. The method was immunoSEQ multiplex PCR; TCRdb's version includes in-frame clones alone and lacks a portion of them. The data contain around 370,000 clones, 88% of them singletons. Source material: peripheral blood. The receptors originated from a woman between 70 and 85 years old with COVID-19, enrolled during active disease. Each CDR3 is given with its conserved first and last residue. D genes are given only for firm matches. Rows give clone size only sometimes, using once, few, many, or a class for an expanded clone.

NA	TRBV27	TRBJ2-7	TRBD1	CASSRQGAYEQYF	TGTGCCAGCAGCCGACAGGGCGCATACGAGCAGTACTTC
NA	TRBV20-1	TRBJ2-3	NA	CSAPSVDTQYF	TGCAGTGCTCCCTCGGTAGATACGCAGTATTTT
few	TRBV18	TRBJ1-1	NA	CASSRGGNTEAFF	TGTGCCAGCTCACGCGGAGGGAACACTGAAGCTTTCTTT
NA	TRBV3-1/TRBV3-2	TRBJ1-1	NA	CASSPDMNTEAFF	TGTGCCAGCAGCCCCGACATGAACACTGAAGCTTTCTTT
NA	TRBV30	TRBJ1-1	NA	CAWSVLDTEAFF	TGTGCCTGGAGTGTACTGGACACTGAAGCTTTCTTT
NA	TRBV29-1	TRBJ1-2	TRBD1	CSVNPGTGGDPTF	TGCAGCGTTAATCCCGGGACAGGGGGCGATCCCACCTTC
NA	TRBV11-2	TRBJ1-2	TRBD1	CASSVGTVGTATF	TGTGCCAGCAGCGTGGGGACAGTTGGAACCGCCACCTTC
NA	TRBV28	TRBJ1-5	TRBD1	CASSSGGGNQPQHF	TGTGCCAGCAGTTCAGGGGGCGGAAATCAGCCCCAGCATTTT
once	TRBV4-1	TRBJ1-5	NA	CASSQARGDQPQHF	TGCGCCAGCAGCCAAGCCCGGGGAGATCAGCCCCAGCATTTT
NA	TRBV5-1	TRBJ2-1	TRBD2	CASSLVLAGAREQFF	TGCGCCAGCAGCTTGGTACTAGCGGGGGCGCGTGAGCAGTTCTTC
NA	TRBV7-7	TRBJ2-2	NA	CASSLRLGGELFF	TGTGCCAGCAGCTTACGCCTCGGGGGGGAGCTGTTTTTT
NA	TRBV4-1	TRBJ1-3	NA	CASSQGDLTGNTIYF	TGCGCCAGCAGCCAGGGGGACTTAACTGGAAACACCATATATTTT
NA	TRBV2	TRBJ1-1	TRBD1	CASKVAGGDTEAFF	TGTGCCAGCAAGGTAGCAGGGGGAGATACTGAAGCTTTCTTT
NA	TRBV5-1	TRBJ1-4	NA	CASSPRGPNEKLFF	TGCGCCAGCAGTCCCAGGGGTCCTAATGAAAAACTGTTTTTT
few	TRBV11-2	TRBJ2-7	TRBD2	CASSLGLAGTYEQYF	TGTGCCAGCAGCTTAGGACTAGCGGGGACCTACGAGCAGTACTTC